This T cell receptor beta chain derives from a study of T cell changes during pregnancy in multiple sclerosis. The CDR3 totals 15 residues. Per the germline V gene, CDR1 is MNHEY and CDR2 is SVGAGI. The V and J ends lost 0 bases and 4 bases respectively, with 12 bases between them. Generated by immunoSEQ multiplex PCR, the TCRdb table keeps only in-frame clones and is missing some. The top ten clones hold 6.5% to 9.5% of a sample with around 50,000 clones, approximately 90% of them seen once. The V gene is TRBV6-5, the J gene TRBJ1-2; weak D call: TRBD1 (5 bases). The source material was CD8+ T cells from peripheral blood mononuclear cells, sampled in the second trimester of pregnancy. The TCR comes from a female donor with multiple sclerosis, enrolled in a pregnancy study. CDR3 nucleotides: TGTGCCAGCAGTTACTCGTGGCAGGGCCTCTATGGCTACACCTTC. Translation gives CASSYSWQGLYGYTF.